In its sample, the clone carrying this T cell receptor (beta chain) was seen many times. V shed 2 bases and J 3 bases; nucleotides not matched to a gene: 4. The length of the CDR3 is 15 residues. Germline CDR1 and CDR2: MNHEY and SVGAGI. This sample is drawn from a study of T cells after yellow fever vaccination. The wider study: It was SMART-Seq v4 Ultra Low Input that prepared the fractions with low cell numbers.

Notes on the study in general: Most primary-vaccination clones reappeared after the booster (about 95% CD4, approximately 88% CD8). Researchers report a weaker secondary response that nonetheless peaked faster, day 5 versus 15.

A 5'RACE template-switching step, the method used to make TCR cDNA, added a universal primer site and UMIs. Each CDR3 protein is one row after TCRdb ran MiXCR on the 5' RACE reads. The sample includes roughly 15,000 distinct CDR3 sequences, 4% seen only once; the top ten take over 0.4%. The clonotype was recovered from a man in his thirties or forties who received the YFV17D yellow fever vaccine. The material was PBMCs, either bulk or a sorted T-cell subset (CD4+, CD8+, memory, or dextramer-sorted; not recorded which), obtained 15 days after the yellow fever booster vaccination. This chain uses TRBV6-5 with TRBJ2-3, with 8 bases matching TRBD1. This CDR3 is CASSYGTGVTDTQYF. The CDR3 nucleotides are TGTGCCAGCAGTTACGGGACAGGAGTTACAGATACGCAGTATTTT.